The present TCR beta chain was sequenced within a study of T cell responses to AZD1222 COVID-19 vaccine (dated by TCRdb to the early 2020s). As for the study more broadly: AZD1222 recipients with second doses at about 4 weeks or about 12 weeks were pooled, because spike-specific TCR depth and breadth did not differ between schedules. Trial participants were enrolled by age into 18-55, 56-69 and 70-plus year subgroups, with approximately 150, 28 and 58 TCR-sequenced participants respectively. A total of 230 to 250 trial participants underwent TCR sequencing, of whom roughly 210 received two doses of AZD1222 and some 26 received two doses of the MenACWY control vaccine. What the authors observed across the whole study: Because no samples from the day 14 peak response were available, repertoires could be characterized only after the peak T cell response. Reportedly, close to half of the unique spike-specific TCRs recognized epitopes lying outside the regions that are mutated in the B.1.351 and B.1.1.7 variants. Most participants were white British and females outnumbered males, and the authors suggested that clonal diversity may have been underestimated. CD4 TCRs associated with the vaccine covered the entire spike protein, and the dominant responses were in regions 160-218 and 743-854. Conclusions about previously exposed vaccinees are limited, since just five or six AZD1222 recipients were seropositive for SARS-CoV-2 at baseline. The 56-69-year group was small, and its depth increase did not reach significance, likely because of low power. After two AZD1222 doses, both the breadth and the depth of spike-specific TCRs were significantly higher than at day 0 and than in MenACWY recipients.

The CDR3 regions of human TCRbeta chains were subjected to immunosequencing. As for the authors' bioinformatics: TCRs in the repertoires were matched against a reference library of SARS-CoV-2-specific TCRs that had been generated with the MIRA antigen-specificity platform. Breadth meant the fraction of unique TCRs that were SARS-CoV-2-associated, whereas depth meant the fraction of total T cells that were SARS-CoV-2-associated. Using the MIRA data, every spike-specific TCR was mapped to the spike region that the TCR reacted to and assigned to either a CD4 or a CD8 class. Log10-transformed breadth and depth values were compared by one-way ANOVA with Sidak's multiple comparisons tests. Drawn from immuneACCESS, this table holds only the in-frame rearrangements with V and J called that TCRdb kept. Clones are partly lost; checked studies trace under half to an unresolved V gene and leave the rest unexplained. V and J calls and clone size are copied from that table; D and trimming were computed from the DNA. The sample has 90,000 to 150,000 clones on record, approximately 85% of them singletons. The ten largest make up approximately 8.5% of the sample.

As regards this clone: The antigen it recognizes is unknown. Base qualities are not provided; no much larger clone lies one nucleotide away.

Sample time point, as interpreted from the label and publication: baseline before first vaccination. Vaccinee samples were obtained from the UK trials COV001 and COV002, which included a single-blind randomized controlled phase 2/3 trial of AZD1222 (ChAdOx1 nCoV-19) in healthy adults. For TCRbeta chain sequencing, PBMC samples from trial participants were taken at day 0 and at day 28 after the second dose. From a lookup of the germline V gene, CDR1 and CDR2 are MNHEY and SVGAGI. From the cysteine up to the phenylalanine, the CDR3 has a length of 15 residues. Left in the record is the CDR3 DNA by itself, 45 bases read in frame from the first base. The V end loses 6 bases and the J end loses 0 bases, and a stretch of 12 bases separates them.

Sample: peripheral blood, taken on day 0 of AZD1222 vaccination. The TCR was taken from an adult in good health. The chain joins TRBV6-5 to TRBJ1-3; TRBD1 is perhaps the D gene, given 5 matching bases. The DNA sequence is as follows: TGTGCCAGCAGCCGGGGACGAAGCTCTGGAAACACCATATATTTT. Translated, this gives CASSRGRSSGNTIYF.